These 3 T cell receptor beta chains were sequenced from one sample in a study of tissue T cells after allogeneic stem cell transplantation. Profiled with immunoSEQ multiplex PCR; TCRdb holds only in-frame clones, not every one. The sample holds about 3,100 clones; 64% are singletons and the top ten take 22%. Enrolled prospectively were adult allogeneic hematopoietic cell transplant recipients whose graft-versus-host disease was steroid-refractory. Sequenced here: jejunal tissue, sampled at autopsy. The receptor source for this set is a male patient at least 60 years old with steroid-refractory graft-versus-host disease after an allogeneic stem cell transplant. The T cells may come from the graft donor.

This chain links TRBV7-9 with TRBJ2-7, with D possibly matching TRBD2 (6 bases). The CDR3 is made up of 13 amino acids. Trimming shortened V by 1 base and J by 7 bases, and 11 bases separated the two germline ends. Germline CDR1 reads SEHNR; CDR2 reads FQNEAQ (reference sequence). The DNA for the CDR3 is TGTGCCAGCAGCTTAGTGTCCGGGGGTGAGCAGTACTTC. Protein sequence: CASSLVSGGEQYF.

On this clone itself: Other DNA sequences in this specimen translate into the identical CDR3. J is TRBJ1-5 and V is TRBV6-2 or TRBV6-3; D remains unclear. In germline, CDR1 is MNHEY, CDR2 SVGEGT. This CDR3 contains 15 residues. The V and J ends lost 0 bases and 3 bases respectively, with 9 bases between them. The CDR3 DNA follows: TGTGCCAGCAGTTACTCGAGCCGGGTCAATCAGCCCCAGCATTTT. It codes for CASSYSSRVNQPQHF.

The chain recombines TRBV4-2 with TRBJ2-2, with no clear D. The germline V gene has CDR1 LGHNA and CDR2 YNFKEQ. Trimming removed 1 base at V and 4 bases at J, with 7 bases between. CDR3 length: 14 residues. Written as DNA, the CDR3 is TGTGCCAGCAGCCAAGGAGCACTCACCGGGGAGCTGTTTTTT. It specifies CASSQGALTGELFF.